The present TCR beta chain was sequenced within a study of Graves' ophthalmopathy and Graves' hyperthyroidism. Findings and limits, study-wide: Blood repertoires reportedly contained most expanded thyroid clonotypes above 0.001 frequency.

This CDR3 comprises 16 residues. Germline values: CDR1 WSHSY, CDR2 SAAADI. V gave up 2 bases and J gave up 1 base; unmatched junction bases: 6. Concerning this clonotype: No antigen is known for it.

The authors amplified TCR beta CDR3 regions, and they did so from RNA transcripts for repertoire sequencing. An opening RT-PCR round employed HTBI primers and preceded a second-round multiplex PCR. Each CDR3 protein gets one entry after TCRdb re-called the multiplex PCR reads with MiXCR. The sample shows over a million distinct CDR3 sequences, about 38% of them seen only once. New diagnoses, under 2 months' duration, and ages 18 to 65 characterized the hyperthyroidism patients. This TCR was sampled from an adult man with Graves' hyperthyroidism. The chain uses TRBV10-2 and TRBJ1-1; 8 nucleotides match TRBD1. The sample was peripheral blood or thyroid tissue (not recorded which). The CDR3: CASSEPDRVGNTEAFF. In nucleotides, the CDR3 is TGCGCCAGCAGTGAGCCGGACAGGGTCGGGAACACTGAAGCTTTCTTT.